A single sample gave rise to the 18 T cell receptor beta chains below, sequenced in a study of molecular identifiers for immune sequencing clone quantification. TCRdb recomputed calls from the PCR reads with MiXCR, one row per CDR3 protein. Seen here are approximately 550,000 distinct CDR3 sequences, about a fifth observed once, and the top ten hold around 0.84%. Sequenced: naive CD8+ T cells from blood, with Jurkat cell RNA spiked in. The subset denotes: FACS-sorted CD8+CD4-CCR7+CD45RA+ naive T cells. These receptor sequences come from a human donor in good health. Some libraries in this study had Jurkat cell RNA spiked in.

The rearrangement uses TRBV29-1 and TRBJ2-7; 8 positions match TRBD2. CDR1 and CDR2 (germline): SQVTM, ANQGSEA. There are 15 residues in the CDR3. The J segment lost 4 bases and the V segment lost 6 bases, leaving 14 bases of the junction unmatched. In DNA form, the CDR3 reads TGCAGCGTGGGGGGGGGTAAGCGGGGGACTTACGAGCAGTACTTC. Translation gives CSVGGGKRGTYEQYF.

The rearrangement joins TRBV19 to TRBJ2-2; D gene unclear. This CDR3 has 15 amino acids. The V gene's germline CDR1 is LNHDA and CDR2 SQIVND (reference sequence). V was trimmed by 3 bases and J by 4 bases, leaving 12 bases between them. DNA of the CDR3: TGTGCCAGTAGTATGGCAGGACGGAGCACCGGGGAGCTGTTTTTT. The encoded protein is CASSMAGRSTGELFF. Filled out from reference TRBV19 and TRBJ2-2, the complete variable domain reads DGGITQSPKYLFRKEGQNVTLSCEQNLNHDAMYWYRQDPGQGLRLIYYSQIVNDFQKGDIAEGYSVSREKKESFPLTVTSAQKNPTAFYLCASSMAGRSTGELFFGEGSRLTVL.

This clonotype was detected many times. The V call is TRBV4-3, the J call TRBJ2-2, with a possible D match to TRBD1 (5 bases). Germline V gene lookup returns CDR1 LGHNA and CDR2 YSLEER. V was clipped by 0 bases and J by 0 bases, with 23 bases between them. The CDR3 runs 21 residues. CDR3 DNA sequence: TGCGCCAGCAGCCAAGATCTGGGCAGGGCCCCCCTACGTGCGAACACCGGGGAGCTGTTTTTT. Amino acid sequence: CASSQDLGRAPLRANTGELFF.

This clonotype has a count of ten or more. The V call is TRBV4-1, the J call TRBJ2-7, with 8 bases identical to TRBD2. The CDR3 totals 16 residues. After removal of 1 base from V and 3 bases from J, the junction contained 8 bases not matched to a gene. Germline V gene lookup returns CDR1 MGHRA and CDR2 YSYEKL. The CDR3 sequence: CASSQAGGGMGYEQYF. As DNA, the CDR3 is TGCGCCAGCAGCCAAGCCGGGGGGGGGATGGGCTACGAGCAGTACTTC.

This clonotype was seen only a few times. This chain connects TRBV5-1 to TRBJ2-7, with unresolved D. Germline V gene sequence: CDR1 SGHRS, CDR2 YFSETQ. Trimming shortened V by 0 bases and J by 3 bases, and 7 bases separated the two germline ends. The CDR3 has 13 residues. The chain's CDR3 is CASSLALDYEQYF. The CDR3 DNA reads TGCGCCAGCAGCTTGGCCTTAGACTACGAGCAGTACTTC. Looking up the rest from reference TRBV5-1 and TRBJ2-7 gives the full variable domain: KAGVTQTPRYLIKTRGQQVTLSCSPISGHRSVSWYQQTPGQGLQFLFEYFSETQRNKGNFPGRFSGRQFSNSRSEMNVSTLELGDSALYLCASSLALDYEQYFGPGTRLTVT.

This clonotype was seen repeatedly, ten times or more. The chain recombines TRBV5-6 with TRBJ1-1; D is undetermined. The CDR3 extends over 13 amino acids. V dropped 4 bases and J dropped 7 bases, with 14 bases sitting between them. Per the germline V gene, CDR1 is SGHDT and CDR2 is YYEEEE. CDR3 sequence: CASSLFVRIEAFF. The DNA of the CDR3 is TGTGCCAGCAGCCTCTTCGTGCGGATTGAAGCTTTCTTT.

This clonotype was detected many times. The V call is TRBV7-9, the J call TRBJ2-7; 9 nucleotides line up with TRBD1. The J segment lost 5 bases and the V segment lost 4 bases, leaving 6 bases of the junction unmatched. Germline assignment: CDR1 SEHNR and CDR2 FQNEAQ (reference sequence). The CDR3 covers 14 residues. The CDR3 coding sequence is TGTGCCAGCAGCTCCGGGACAGGGTACGACGAGCAGTACTTC. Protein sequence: CASSSGTGYDEQYF. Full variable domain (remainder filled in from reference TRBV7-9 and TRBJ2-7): DTGVSQNPRHKITKRGQNVTFRCDPISEHNRLYWYRQTLGQGPEFLTYFQNEAQLEKSRLLSDRFSAERPKGSFSTLEIQRTEQGDSAMYLCASSSGTGYDEQYFGPGTRLTVT.

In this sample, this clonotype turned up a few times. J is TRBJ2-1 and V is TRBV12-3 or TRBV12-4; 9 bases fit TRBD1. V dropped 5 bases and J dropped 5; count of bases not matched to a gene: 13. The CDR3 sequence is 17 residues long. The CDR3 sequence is CASSEERAGQGDNEQFF. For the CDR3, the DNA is TGTGCCAGCAGTGAAGAACGGGCGGGACAGGGTGACAATGAGCAGTTCTTC.

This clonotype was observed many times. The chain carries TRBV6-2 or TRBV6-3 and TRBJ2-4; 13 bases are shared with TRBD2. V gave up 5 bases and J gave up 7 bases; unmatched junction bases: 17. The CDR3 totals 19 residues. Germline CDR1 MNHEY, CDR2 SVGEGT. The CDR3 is CASSDPGLAGPAGTNIQYF. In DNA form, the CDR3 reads TGTGCCAGCAGTGACCCGGGACTAGCGGGGCCTGCTGGGACGAACATTCAGTACTTC.

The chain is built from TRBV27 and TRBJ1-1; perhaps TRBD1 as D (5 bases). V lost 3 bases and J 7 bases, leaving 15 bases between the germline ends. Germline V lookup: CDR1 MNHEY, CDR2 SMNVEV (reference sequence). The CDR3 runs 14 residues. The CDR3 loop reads CASSFVGVDGEAFF. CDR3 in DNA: TGTGCCAGCAGTTTTGTAGGGGTCGATGGTGAAGCTTTCTTT.

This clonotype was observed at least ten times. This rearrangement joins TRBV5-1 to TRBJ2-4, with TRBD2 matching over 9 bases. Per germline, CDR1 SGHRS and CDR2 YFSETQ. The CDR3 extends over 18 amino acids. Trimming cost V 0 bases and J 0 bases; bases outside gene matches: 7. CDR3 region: CASSLERAGGLAKNIQYF. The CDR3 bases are TGCGCCAGCAGCTTGGAACGAGCGGGAGGTCTAGCCAAAAACATTCAGTACTTC.

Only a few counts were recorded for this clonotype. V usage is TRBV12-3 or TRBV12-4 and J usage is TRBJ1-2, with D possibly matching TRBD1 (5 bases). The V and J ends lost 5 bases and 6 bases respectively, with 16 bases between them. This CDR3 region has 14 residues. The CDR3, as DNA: TGTGCCAGCAGTCCCTCTTTTGGGGCGGATGGCTACACCTTC. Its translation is CASSPSFGADGYTF.

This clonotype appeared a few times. The CDR3 here is CASSQDQHRDDTQYF. Here the CDR3 DNA reads TGTGCCAGCAGCCAAGATCAGCACAGGGACGATACGCAGTATTTT. The chain has TRBV14 and TRBJ2-3; possible D gene TRBD1, 6 bases. The V gene lost 0 bases and the J gene lost 6 bases, with 13 bases spanning the gap. The CDR3 sequence is 15 residues long. Germline V gene lookup returns CDR1 SGHDN and CDR2 FVKESK.

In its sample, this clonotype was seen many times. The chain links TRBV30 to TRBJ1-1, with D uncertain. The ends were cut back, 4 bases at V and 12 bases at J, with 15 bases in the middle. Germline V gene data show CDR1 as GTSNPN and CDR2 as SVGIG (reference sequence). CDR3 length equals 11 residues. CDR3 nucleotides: TGTGCCTGGACAGAGGCCGTTGTGACTTTCTTT. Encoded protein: CAWTEAVVTFF.

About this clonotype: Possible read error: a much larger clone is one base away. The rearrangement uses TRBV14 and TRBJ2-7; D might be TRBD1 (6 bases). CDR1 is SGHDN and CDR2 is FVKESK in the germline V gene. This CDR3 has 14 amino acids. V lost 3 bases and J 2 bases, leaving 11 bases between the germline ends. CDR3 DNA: TGTGCCAGCAGCCAGGTGGGGGCCGCCTACGAGCAGTACTTC. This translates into CASSQVGAAYEQYF.

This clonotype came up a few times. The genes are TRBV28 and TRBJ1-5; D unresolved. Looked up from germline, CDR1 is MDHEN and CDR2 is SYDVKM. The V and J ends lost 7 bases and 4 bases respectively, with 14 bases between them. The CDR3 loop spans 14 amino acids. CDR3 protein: CASTAGRFNQPQHF. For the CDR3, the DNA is TGTGCCAGCACCGCCGGACGGTTTAATCAGCCCCAGCATTTT.

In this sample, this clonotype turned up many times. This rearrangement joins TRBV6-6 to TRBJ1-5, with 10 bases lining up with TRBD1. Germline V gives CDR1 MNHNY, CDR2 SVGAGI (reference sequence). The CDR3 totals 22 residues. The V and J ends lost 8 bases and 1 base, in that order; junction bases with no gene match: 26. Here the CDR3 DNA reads TGTGCCAGCCGGCCTAGAAGGCCCGGGGACAGGGGCTACTTCGGGAGCAATCAGCCCCAGCATTTT. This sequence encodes CASRPRRPGDRGYFGSNQPQHF.

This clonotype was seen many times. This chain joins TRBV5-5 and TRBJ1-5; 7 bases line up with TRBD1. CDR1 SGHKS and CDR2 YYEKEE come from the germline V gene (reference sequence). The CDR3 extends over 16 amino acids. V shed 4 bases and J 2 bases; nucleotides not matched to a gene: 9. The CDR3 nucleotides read TGTGCCAGCAGCATCGGACAGGTGGTAGGCAATCAGCCCCAGCATTTT. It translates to CASSIGQVVGNQPQHF.